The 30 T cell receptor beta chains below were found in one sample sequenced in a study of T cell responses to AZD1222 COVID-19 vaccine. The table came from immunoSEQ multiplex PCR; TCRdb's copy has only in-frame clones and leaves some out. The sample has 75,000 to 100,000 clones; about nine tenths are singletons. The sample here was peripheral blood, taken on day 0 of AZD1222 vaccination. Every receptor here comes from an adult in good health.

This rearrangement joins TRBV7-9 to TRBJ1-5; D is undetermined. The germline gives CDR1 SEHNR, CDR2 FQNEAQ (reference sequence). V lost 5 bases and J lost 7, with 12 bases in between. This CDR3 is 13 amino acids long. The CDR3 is CASSPQEGQPQHF. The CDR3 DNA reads TGTGCCAGCAGCCCGCAGGAGGGCCAGCCCCAGCATTTT.

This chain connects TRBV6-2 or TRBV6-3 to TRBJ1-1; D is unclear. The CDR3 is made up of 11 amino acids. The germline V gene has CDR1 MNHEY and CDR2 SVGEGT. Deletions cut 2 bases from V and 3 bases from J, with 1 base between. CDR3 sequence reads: CASSYHTEAFF. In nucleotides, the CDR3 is TGTGCCAGCAGTTACCACACTGAAGCTTTCTTT.

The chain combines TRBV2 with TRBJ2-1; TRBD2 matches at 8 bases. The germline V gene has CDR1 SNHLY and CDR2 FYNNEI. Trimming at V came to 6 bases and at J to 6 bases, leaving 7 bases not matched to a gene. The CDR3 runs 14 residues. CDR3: CASRKAGGVNEQFF. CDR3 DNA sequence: TGTGCCAGCAGGAAGGCGGGGGGAGTCAATGAGCAGTTCTTC.

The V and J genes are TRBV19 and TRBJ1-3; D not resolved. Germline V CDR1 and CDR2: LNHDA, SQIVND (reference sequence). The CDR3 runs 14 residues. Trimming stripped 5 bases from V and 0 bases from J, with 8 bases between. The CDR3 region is CASSLASSGNTIYF. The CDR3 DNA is TGTGCCAGTAGTCTGGCCTCCTCTGGAAACACCATATATTTT.

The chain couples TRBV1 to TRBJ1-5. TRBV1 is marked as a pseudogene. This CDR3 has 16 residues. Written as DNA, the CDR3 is TGCACCAGCAGCCCCACTGGGTGGGGAGGGAATCAGCCCCAGCATTTT. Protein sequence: CTSSPTGWGGNQPQHF.

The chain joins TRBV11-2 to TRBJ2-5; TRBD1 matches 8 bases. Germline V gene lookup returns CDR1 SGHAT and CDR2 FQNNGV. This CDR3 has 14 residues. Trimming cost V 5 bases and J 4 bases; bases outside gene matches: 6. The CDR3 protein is CASSAGQVRETQYF. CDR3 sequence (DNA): TGTGCCAGCAGCGCGGGACAGGTCAGAGAGACCCAGTACTTC.

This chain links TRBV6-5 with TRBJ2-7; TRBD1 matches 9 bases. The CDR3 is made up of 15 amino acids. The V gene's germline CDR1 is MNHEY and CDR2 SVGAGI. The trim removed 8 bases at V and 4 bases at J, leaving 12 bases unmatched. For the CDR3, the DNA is TGTGCCAGCTCCTCAACAGGGGGCTATGGTTACGAGCAGTACTTC. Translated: CASSSTGGYGYEQYF.

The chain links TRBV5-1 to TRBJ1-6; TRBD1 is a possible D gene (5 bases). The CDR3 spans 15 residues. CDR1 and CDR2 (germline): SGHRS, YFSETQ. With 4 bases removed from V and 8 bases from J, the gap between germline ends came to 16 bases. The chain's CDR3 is CASSQDPGADSPLHF. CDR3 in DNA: TGCGCCAGCAGCCAGGACCCCGGGGCGGATTCACCCCTCCACTTT.

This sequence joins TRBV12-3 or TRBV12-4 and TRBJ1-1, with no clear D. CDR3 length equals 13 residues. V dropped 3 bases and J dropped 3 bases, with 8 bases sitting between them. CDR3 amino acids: CASSFGEDTEAFF. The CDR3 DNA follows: TGTGCCAGCAGTTTCGGGGAGGACACTGAAGCTTTCTTT.

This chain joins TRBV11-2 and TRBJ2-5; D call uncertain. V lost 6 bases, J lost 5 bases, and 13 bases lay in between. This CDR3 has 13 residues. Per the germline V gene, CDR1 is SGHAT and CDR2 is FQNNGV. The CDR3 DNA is TGTGCCAGCAGTTCGGACCACGGGGAGACCCAGTACTTC. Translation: CASSSDHGETQYF.

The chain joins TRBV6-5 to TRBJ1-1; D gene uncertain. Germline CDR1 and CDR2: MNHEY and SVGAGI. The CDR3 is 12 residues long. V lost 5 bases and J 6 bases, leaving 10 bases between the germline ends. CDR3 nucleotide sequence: TGTGCCAGCAGTCATGGACCTCCTGAAGCTTTCTTT. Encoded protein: CASSHGPPEAFF.

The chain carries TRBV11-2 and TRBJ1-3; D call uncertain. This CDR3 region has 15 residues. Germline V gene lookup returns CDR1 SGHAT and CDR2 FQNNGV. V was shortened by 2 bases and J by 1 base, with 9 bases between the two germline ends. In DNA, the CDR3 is TGTGCCAGCAGCTTATGGTTGGCTTCTGGAAACACCATATATTTT. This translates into CASSLWLASGNTIYF.

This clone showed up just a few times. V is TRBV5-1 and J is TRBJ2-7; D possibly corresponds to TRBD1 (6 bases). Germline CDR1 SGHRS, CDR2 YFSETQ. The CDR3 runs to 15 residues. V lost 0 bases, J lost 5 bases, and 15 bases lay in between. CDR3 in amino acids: CASSLEGDPFHEQYF. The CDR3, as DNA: TGCGCCAGCAGCTTGGAGGGGGACCCCTTCCACGAGCAGTACTTC.

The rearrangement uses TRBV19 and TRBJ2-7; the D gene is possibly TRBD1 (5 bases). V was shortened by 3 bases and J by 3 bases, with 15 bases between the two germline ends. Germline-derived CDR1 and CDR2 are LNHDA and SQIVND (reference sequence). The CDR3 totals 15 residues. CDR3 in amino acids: CASSMIGEDGYEQYF. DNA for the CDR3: TGTGCCAGTAGTATGATAGGGGAAGATGGCTACGAGCAGTACTTC.

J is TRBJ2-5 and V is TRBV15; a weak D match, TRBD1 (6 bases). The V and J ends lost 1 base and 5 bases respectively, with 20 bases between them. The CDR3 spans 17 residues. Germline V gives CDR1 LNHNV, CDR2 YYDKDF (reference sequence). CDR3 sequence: CATSRGGPILPSETQYF. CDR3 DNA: TGTGCCACCAGCAGAGGGGGGCCCATCCTGCCCAGCGAGACCCAGTACTTC.

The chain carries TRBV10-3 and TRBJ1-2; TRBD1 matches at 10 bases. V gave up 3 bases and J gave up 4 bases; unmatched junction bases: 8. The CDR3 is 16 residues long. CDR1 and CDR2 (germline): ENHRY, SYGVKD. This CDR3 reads CAISEGTGVDLYGYTF. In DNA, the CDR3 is TGTGCCATCAGTGAAGGGACAGGGGTTGATCTCTATGGCTACACCTTC.

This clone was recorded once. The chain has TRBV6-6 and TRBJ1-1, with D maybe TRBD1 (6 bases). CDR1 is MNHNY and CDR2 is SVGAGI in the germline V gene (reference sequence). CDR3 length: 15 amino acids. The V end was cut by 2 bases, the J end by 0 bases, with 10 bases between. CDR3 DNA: TGTGCCAGCAGTTACACGGGACACTTGAACACTGAAGCTTTCTTT. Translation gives CASSYTGHLNTEAFF.

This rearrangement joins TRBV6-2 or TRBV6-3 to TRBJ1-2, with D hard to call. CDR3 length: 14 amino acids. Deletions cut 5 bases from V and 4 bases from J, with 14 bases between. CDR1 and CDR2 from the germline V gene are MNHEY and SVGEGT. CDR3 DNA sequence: TGTGCCAGCAGTGAGAGGGCATCCCGCTATGGCTACACCTTC. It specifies CASSERASRYGYTF.

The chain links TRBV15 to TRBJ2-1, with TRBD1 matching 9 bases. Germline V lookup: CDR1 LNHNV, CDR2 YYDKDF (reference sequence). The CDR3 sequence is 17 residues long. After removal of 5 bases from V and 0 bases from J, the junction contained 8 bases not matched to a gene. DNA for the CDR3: TGTGCCACCAGCCGGAGGACAGGGGCCTTCTCCTACAATGAGCAGTTCTTC. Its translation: CATSRRTGAFSYNEQFF.

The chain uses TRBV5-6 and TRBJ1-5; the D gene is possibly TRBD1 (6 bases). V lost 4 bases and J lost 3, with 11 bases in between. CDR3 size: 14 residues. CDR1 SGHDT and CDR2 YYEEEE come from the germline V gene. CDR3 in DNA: TGTGCCAGCAGCCTAGGACAGCTCAATCAGCCCCAGCATTTT. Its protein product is CASSLGQLNQPQHF. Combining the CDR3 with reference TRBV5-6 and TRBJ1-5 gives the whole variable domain DAGVTQSPTHLIKTRGQQVTLRCSPKSGHDTVSWYQQALGQGPQFIFQYYEEEERQRGNFPDRFSGHQFPNYSSELNVNALLLGDSALYLCASSLGQLNQPQHFGDGTRLSIL.

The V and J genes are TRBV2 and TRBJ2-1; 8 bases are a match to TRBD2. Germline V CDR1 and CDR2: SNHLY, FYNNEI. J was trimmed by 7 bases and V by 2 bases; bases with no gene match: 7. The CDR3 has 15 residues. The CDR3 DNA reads TGTGCCAGCAGTGAATCGGGGGGGGCCCGGAATGAGCAGTTCTTC. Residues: CASSESGGARNEQFF.

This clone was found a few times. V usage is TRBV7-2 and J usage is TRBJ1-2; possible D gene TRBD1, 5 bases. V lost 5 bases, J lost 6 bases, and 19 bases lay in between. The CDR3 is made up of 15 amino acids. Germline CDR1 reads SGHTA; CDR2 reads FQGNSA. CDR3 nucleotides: TGTGCCAGCAGCCCGGGGGGGAACCGTCGTGATGGCTACACCTTC. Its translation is CASSPGGNRRDGYTF.

CDR3 DNA: TGTGCCAGTAGTTTTCGGACAGGGGGGAACACTGAAGCTTTCTTT. It is translated as CASSFRTGGNTEAFF. This chain joins TRBV19 and TRBJ1-1; 10 bases line up with TRBD1. The CDR3 is 15 residues long. The V and J ends lost 5 bases and 1 base, in that order; junction bases with no gene match: 4. Germline V gene sequence: CDR1 LNHDA, CDR2 SQIVND (reference sequence).

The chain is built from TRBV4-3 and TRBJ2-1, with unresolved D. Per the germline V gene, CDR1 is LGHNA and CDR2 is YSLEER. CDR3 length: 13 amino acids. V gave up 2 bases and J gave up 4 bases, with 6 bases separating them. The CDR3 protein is CASSQNKYNEQFF. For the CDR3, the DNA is TGCGCCAGCAGCCAAAATAAATACAATGAGCAGTTCTTC.

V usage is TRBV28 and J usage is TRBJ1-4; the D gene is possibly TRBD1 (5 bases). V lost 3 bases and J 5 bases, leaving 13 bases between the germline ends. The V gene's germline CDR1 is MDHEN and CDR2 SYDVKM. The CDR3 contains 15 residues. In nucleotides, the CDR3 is TGTGCCAGCAGTTTGAACGCGCGGGGGAATGAAAAACTGTTTTTT. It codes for CASSLNARGNEKLFF.

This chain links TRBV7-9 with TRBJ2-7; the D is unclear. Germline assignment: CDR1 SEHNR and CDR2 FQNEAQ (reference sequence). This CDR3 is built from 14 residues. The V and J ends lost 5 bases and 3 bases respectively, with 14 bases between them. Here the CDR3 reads CASSLAGSNYEQYF. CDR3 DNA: TGTGCCAGCAGCCTGGCCGGGTCCAACTACGAGCAGTACTTC.

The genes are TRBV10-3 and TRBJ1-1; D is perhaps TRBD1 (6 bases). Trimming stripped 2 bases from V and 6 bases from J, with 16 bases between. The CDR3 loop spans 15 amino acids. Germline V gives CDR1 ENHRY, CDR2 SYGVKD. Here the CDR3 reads CAISEGGGGHPEAFF. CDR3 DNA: TGTGCCATCAGTGAGGGGGGCGGGGGGCACCCTGAAGCTTTCTTT.

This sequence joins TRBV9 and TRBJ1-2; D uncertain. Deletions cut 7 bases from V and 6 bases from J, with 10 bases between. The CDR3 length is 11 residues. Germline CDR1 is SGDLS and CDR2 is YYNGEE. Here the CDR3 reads CASSTGNGYTF. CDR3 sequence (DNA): TGTGCCAGCTCAACCGGCAATGGCTACACCTTC. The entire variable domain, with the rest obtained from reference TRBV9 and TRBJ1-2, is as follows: DSGVTQTPKHLITATGQRVTLRCSPRSGDLSVYWYQQSLDQGLQFLIQYYNGEERAKGNILERFSAQQFPDLHSELNLSSLELGDSALYFCASSTGNGYTFGSGTRLTVV.

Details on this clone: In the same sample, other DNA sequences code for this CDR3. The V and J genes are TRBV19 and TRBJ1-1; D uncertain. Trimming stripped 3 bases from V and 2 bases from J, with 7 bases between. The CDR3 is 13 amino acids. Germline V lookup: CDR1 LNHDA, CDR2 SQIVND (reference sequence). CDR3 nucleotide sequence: TGTGCCAGTAGTATTAGCCTCAACACTGAAGCTTTCTTT. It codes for CASSISLNTEAFF.

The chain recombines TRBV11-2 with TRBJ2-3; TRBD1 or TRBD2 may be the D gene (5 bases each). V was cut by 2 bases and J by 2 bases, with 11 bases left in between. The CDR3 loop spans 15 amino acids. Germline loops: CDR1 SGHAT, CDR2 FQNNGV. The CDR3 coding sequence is TGTGCCAGCAGCTTACGAGGGGTTAACACAGATACGCAGTATTTT. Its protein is CASSLRGVNTDTQYF.